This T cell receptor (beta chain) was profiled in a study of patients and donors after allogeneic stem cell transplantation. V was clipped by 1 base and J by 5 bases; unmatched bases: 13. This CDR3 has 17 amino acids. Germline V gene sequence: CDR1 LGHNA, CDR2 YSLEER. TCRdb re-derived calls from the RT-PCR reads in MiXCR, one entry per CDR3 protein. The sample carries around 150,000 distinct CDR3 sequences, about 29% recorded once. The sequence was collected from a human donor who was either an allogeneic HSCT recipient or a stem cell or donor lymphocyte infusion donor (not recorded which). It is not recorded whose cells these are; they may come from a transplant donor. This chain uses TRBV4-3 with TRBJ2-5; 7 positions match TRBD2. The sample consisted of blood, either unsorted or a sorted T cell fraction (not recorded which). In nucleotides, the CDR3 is TGCGCCAGCAGCCAAGTGGGGGTGAGGCGGGAGATGGAGACCCAGTACTTC. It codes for CASSQVGVRREMETQYF.